This T cell receptor beta chain was observed in a study of CD8 T cells in ankylosing spondylitis. V was trimmed by 4 bases and J by 4 bases, leaving 19 bases between them. Per the germline V gene, CDR1 is WNHNN and CDR2 is SYGVQD (reference sequence). The CDR3 is made up of 16 amino acids. Points from the study as a whole: In peripheral blood, disease-linked CD8+ clones occurred at relatively low frequencies. Within ankylosing spondylitis blood, a TCR beta motif made up of roughly eight highly homologous variants appeared to be characteristic. Disease-associated clones were reportedly significantly overrepresented in matched ankylosing spondylitis synovial fluid.

With molecular barcodes, quantitative 5'-RACE was used to make the TCR beta libraries. TCRdb analysed the 5' RACE reads with MiXCR anew, one entry per CDR3 protein. Of around 340,000 distinct CDR3 sequences in the sample, approximately 20% were seen once. On this clonotype: Its antigen is unknown.

The sample consisted of blood, either unsorted or a sorted T cell fraction (not recorded which). This receptor was identified in a male donor with ankylosing spondylitis or in good health (not recorded which). The V call is TRBV10-1, the J call TRBJ1-2; D is possibly TRBD1 (5 bases). In nucleotides, the CDR3 is TGCGCCAGCAGTGGCAAAAAATGGGGCGGTCTCTATGGCTACACCTTC. This sequence encodes CASSGKKWGGLYGYTF.